A selection of T cell receptor beta chains follows, all from one sample in a study of T cell clonotyping in hematopoietic cell transplantation. TCRdb's copy holds only in-frame clones and misses some; the assay was immunoSEQ multiplex PCR. The sample holds thousands of clones, just over 90% seen once. This material consisted of PBMCs, taken 180 days after allogeneic stem cell transplant. The receptors were gathered from a female patient in her forties or fifties who had an allogeneic stem cell transplant from an unrelated donor, so the T cells may come from the graft donor. Some clones in this sample may be carry-over from other donors' samples. The CDR3 runs from the conserved cysteine through the conserved F or W. The D gene is left open where the match is weak. Clone size is not always given. Where it is, it says once, few, many or a class for expanded clones.

>TRBJ1-2|13|.|TRBV5-4|.
CASSLDLLYGYTF
TGTGCCAGCAGCTTGGACCTCCTCTATGGCTACACCTTC
>TRBJ1-2|13|once|TRBV7-9|.
CASSLEQLYGYTF
TGTGCCAGCAGCTTAGAACAGCTCTATGGCTACACCTTC
>TRBJ1-2|13|.|TRBV7-8|TRBD1
CASSWTGAYGYTF
TGTGCCAGCAGCTGGACAGGGGCCTATGGCTACACCTTC
>TRBJ2-3|15|.|TRBV6-5|.
CASSYDPTPTDTQYF
TGTGCCAGCAGTTACGACCCAACACCCACAGATACGCAGTATTTT
>TRBJ1-2|13|.|TRBV5-1|.
CASSLSSGDGYTF
TGCGCCAGCAGCTTGTCTTCCGGGGACGGCTACACCTTC
>TRBJ1-5|20|.|TRBV4-1|.
CASSQDFRGGRTYSNQPQHF
TGCGCCAGCAGCCAAGATTTTCGGGGCGGCAGGACTTATAGCAATCAGCCCCAGCATTTT
>TRBJ1-1|15|once|TRBV28|TRBD1
CATRGWGEKNTEAFF
TGTGCCACCAGGGGGTGGGGGGAAAAGAACACTGAAGCTTTCTTT
>TRBJ1-1|14|.|TRBV27|.
CASSLQSTNTEAFF
TGTGCCAGCAGCCTACAGAGCACGAACACTGAAGCTTTCTTT
>TRBJ1-1|13|once|TRBV6-4|.
CASSDLGGGSAFF
TGTGCCAGCAGTGACCTGGGAGGGGGGTCGGCTTTCTTT
>TRBJ2-1|13|.|TRBV30|TRBD2
CAWEARGGREQFF
TGTGCCTGGGAGGCCCGGGGGGGACGGGAGCAGTTCTTC
>TRBJ2-3|16|.|TRBV5-1|.
CASSFLERLAADTQYF
TGCGCCAGCAGCTTCCTAGAGCGGCTAGCTGCAGATACGCAGTATTTT
>TRBJ2-5|14|.|TRBV28|.
CASRGAGGSETQYF
TGTGCCAGCAGAGGAGCAGGCGGGTCAGAGACCCAGTACTTC
>TRBJ2-1|16|.|TRBV6-6|TRBD1
CASSYSRQGRSNEQFF
TGTGCCAGCAGTTACTCGAGACAGGGGAGGTCCAATGAGCAGTTCTTC
>TRBJ2-1|17|.|TRBV2|TRBD2
CASSESRGTSGRSGQFF
TGTGCCAGCAGTGAATCGAGGGGGACTAGCGGGCGCTCGGGGCAGTTCTTC
>TRBJ2-4|13|.|TRBV4-1|.
CASSYDSGNIQYF
TGCGCCAGCAGCTACGACAGTGGTAACATTCAGTACTTC
>TRBJ2-2|14|once|TRBV19|.
CASSTAVNTGELFF
TGTGCCAGTAGTACCGCGGTCAACACCGGGGAGCTGTTTTTT